This T cell receptor (beta chain) comes out of a study of early T cells in non-severe SARS-CoV-2 infection. In the study overall: Unsorted whole-blood RNA was sequenced in bulk, leaving chains unpaired.

The germline CDR1 and CDR2 sequences are SGHAT and FQNNGV. The CDR3 totals 15 residues. Trimming stripped 1 base from V and 4 bases from J, with 13 bases between. Study-level results: Comparison of clonotypes with VDJdb favored anti-spike CD8 responses while missing private and CD4 specificities.

As to this clonotype: Its antigen is still unknown.

Attachment of unique molecular identifiers to individual cDNA molecules was performed. TCRdb analysed the 5' RACE reads with MiXCR anew, one entry per CDR3 protein. This sample has tens of thousands of distinct CDR3 sequences, with roughly 8% found just once. The chain joins TRBV11-2 to TRBJ1-2, with D tentatively TRBD1 (5 bases). The clonotype was recovered from an adult who was a healthcare worker with PCR-confirmed SARS-CoV-2 infection or an uninfected control (not recorded which). Sequenced input: whole blood. The CDR3 nucleotides read TGTGCCAGCAGCTTAGGAGTAGGGACGAGCTATGGCTACACCTTC. As protein: CASSLGVGTSYGYTF.